The rows below give T cell receptor beta chains drawn from one sample of a study of shared clonotypes between healthy human individuals. Sequenced by immunoSEQ multiplex PCR; TCRdb stores in-frame clones only, minus some. The table shows 1.5 million to 2.5 million clones, with about 95% occurring only once. Sequencing was performed on naive CD8+ T cells sorted from blood. Source of these receptors: a man in his late teens or twenties in good health. Both conserved end residues are part of each CDR3. A D gene is named only where the DNA matches it firmly. Rows give clone size only sometimes, using once, few, many, or a class for an expanded clone.

v_call	d_call	clone_size	j_call	cdr3_nt	cdr3_aa
TRBV7-9	TRBD1	-	TRBJ1-2	TGTGCCAGCAGCTTAGGACAGGGAAATGGCTACACCTTC	CASSLGQGNGYTF
TRBV4-1	TRBD1	-	TRBJ2-7	TGCGCCAGCAGCCCGCGACAGGGCTACCACGAGCAGTACTTC	CASSPRQGYHEQYF
TRBV30	-	once	TRBJ2-7	TGTGCCTGGAGTGTGTCCCCCGAGCAGTACTTC	CAWSVSPEQYF
TRBV28	TRBD1	-	TRBJ1-5	TGTGCCAGCAGTTTCAGGGGGCCTGGCAATCAGCCCCAGCATTTT	CASSFRGPGNQPQHF
TRBV19	-	-	TRBJ2-5	TGTGCCAGTAGTCCCACGGGTGGGAGAGAGACCCAGTACTTC	CASSPTGGRETQYF
TRBV27	TRBD2	-	TRBJ2-2	TGTGCCAGCAGTTTCTCCGGGACTAGCGGGGGGGCCATCGGGGAGCTGTTTTTT	CASSFSGTSGGAIGELFF
TRBV27	-	-	TRBJ1-5	TGTGCCAGCAGTTTGGGCAGGTTCAATCAGCCCCAGCATTTT	CASSLGRFNQPQHF
TRBV6-1	TRBD1	-	TRBJ2-5	TGTGCCAGCAGTGATCCGGGTCTTTGGGACAGCCCGCAAGAGACCCAGTACTTC	CASSDPGLWDSPQETQYF
TRBV27	TRBD2	once	TRBJ2-1	TGTGCCAGCAGTCTCCTAGCGGGGTACAATGAGCAGTTCTTC	CASSLLAGYNEQFF
TRBV10-1	-	few	TRBJ2-7	TGCGCCAGCAGCCTTGGGGCTGGCGAGCAGTACTTC	CASSLGAGEQYF
TRBV6-5	TRBD1	-	TRBJ2-7	TGTGCCAGCAGTTACGGGGCAGGGGGTCCCTACGAGCAGTACTTC	CASSYGAGGPYEQYF
TRBV11-2	-	-	TRBJ2-5	TGTGCCAGCAGCTTACCTTCAATAGCACAAGAGACCCAGTACTTC	CASSLPSIAQETQYF
TRBV6-5	-	-	TRBJ2-7	TGTGCCAGCAGTACCACGGGGGACGAGCAGTACTTC	CASSTTGDEQYF
TRBV27	-	-	TRBJ2-7	TGTGCCAGCAGTTTTAATCCCTCCTACGAGCAGTACTTC	CASSFNPSYEQYF
TRBV27	-	-	TRBJ2-1	TGTGCCAGCAGTTATGGGGGGTACAATGAGCAGTTCTTC	CASSYGGYNEQFF
TRBV9	TRBD2	-	TRBJ2-7	TGTGCCAGCAGTCGCGGGGGAGGCACTTACGAGCAGTACTTC	CASSRGGGTYEQYF
TRBV28	TRBD1	-	TRBJ1-5	TGTGCCAGCCACAGGACAGGGGAATTTTATAGCAATCAGCCCCAGCATTTT	CASHRTGEFYSNQPQHF
TRBV4-3	-	-	TRBJ1-1	TGCGCCAGCAGCCAAATTGAGGGGAACACTGAAGCTTTCTTT	CASSQIEGNTEAFF
TRBV28	TRBD2	-	TRBJ2-5	TGTGCCAGCAGTTCCCTACGGGAGCTAGCGGGAGAGACCCAGTACTTC	CASSSLRELAGETQYF
TRBV30	-	-	TRBJ2-1	TGTGCCTGGTCAGGGGTTGACTACAATGAGCAGTTCTTC	CAWSGVDYNEQFF
TRBV4-3	-	-	TRBJ1-1	TGCGCCAGCAGCCAAGATCGACAGTTTGAAGCTTTCTTT	CASSQDRQFEAFF
TRBV4-1	TRBD1	-	TRBJ1-2	TGCGCCAGCAGCCAAGAAGGGACAGGCTACAACTATGGCTACACCTTC	CASSQEGTGYNYGYTF
TRBV7-3	TRBD1	-	TRBJ2-1	TGTGCCAGCAGCTTAAGTGGGGACAGGGTCTACAATGAGCAGTTCTTC	CASSLSGDRVYNEQFF
TRBV9	TRBD2	-	TRBJ2-7	TGTGCCAGCAGCGTTGAGGGGACTAGCTACGAGCAGTACTTC	CASSVEGTSYEQYF
TRBV30	-	-	TRBJ2-3	TGTGCCTGGAACCCCGGGACAGATACGCAGTATTTT	CAWNPGTDTQYF